This T cell receptor beta chain was captured in a study of cytomegalovirus exposure and HLA in healthy donors. Germline V gene data show CDR1 as KGHSH and CDR2 as LQKENI. V was trimmed by 5 bases and J by 1 base, leaving 10 bases between them. The CDR3 runs 14 residues. A word on this clone: Its target is unknown.

Points from the study as a whole: Within an earlier analysis, most TCR beta V segments proved productive either about 87% or about 30% of the time. For cytomegalovirus status, the classifier reportedly gave diagnoses with high specificity and sensitivity. Sequencing likely generated an artifact that appeared as a cluster of highly shared sequence variants. In a later analysis, TCR beta V- and J-gene trimming was associated with a missense DCLRE1C variant.

The study ran its PCR with 60 Vbeta and 13 Jbeta primers. This table comes from immunoSEQ multiplex PCR, and its TCRdb copy is limited to in-frame clones, with some not included. The repertoire consists of 55,000 or so clones, with roughly 80% occurring once and the leading ten covering roughly 1.6%. The sequence came from a man between 25 and 39 years old in good health and CMV-seronegative. Sequenced input: PBMCs. The chain recombines TRBV18 with TRBJ2-3; D not certain. CDR3 in DNA: TGTGCCAGCTCAGCTACAGTGGGCACAGATACGCAGTATTTT. Protein: CASSATVGTDTQYF. Complete variable domain (other parts from reference TRBV18 and TRBJ2-3): NAGVMQNPRHLVRRRGQEARLRCSPMKGHSHVYWYRQLPEEGLKFMVYLQKENIIDESGMPKERFSAEFPKEGPSILRIQQVVRGDSAAYFCASSATVGTDTQYFGPGTRLTVL.